This TCR beta chain was observed in a study of blood T cell repertoires in COVID-19 (dated by TCRdb to about 2020). Describing the broader study: Samples covering the acute and convalescent phases of COVID-19 were provided by collaborators in the United States, Italy and Spain. The material from the prospective study consisted of cDNA or gDNA derived from T cells, B-cell-depleted T cells, or PBMCs. The dataset comprised deeply sampled blood TCRbeta repertoires from subjects exposed to, actively infected with, or recovered from COVID-19. The repertoires were released in a freely available public database meant as a resource for research on the immune response to SARS-CoV-2. The samples were drawn from the first 160 participants of the ongoing ImmuneRACE study and from under 1,500 subjects provided by 6 global collaborators. The sample metadata nearly always contained a de-identified subject ID, COVID-19 status, age in years and sex. HLA class I and class II types, where available, came from metadata supplied by the sample provider rather than from assay-based typing.

In the prospective study, participants were about 18 to 90 years old, resided in fewer than 25 geographic areas of the United States, and were enrolled through a virtual design. To assign participants to cohorts, the prospective study relied on clinical history that participants themselves reported in a screening survey and a study questionnaire. Each participant in the prospective study had whole blood, serum and a nasopharyngeal or oropharyngeal swab collected by mobile phlebotomists. Participants in the prospective study had the option to provide additional blood draws and questionnaires over an approximately 2-month period. Before DNA extraction, prospective study blood samples were shipped either frozen or at room temperature. TCRbeta CDR3 regions were amplified from genomic DNA by means of the immunoSEQ Assay, a bias-controlled multiplex PCR. On the study's bioinformatics: The number of nucleated cells in each sample was estimated from the amplification of reference gene primers within the assay. Sequence reads were collapsed and filtered to measure the absolute abundance of every unique TCRbeta CDR3 rearrangement. Productive Simpson clonality was computed per sample as the square root of Simpson's diversity index over productive rearrangements. TCRdb provides this immuneACCESS table in a form limited to in-frame rearrangements. Some clones are lacking; in checked studies, under half of them reflect an unresolved V gene, and why the rest are absent is not known. V and J calls and clone size follow that table, whereas D and trimming were derived from the DNA. Across this sample there are roughly 430,000 clones, with around 90% seen only once. The ten most abundant clones make up 2% to 2.5% of the sample.

General conclusions and limits of the study: Clinical and demographic metadata were provided uncurated, with the amount varying by source and participant.

This clone was picked up one time. Its antigen target is currently unknown. No base quality information exists; no much larger clone differs at one position. Sample: PBMCs or T cells enriched from blood (not recorded which). The sequence was collected from a middle-aged woman with acute COVID-19.

The CDR3 has the sequence CASSLRNTDTQYF. The nucleotides are TGTGCCAGTAGCCTCAGGAACACAGATACGCAGTATTTT. The receptor chain draws on TRBV19 and TRBJ2-3, with no confidently assigned D gene. Including cysteine and phenylalanine, the CDR3 has 13 amino acids. Only the CDR3 portion is preserved as DNA: 39 bases, with reading frame beginning at the first base. The germline ends are 9 bases apart after V is trimmed by 6 bases and J by 2 bases. CDR1 and CDR2 were assigned from the germline V gene (reference sequence) as LNHDA and SQIVND.